The 24 T cell receptor beta chains given below trace back to one sample, sequenced in a study of shared clonotypes between healthy human individuals. Positive CCR7 selection of CD45RO-negative cells yielded the naive CD8 cells, and terminally differentiated effector memory CD45RA+ cells were excluded. TCRdb keeps only in-frame clones here, not all; method: immunoSEQ multiplex PCR. The sample contains approximately 1.9 million clones, roughly 93% of which appear only once. What was sequenced was naive CD8+ T cells from PBMCs. The receptors come from a man aged 18 to 29 in good health. Some clones in this sample may be carry-over from other donors' samples.

J is TRBJ1-1 and V is TRBV4-3; D may be TRBD1 (5 bases). CDR3 length equals 14 residues. CDR1 is LGHNA, CDR2 YSLEER, per germline. The V gene lost 5 bases and the J gene lost 3 bases, with 13 bases spanning the gap. CDR3 region: CASSADKGHTEAFF. The CDR3 DNA is TGCGCCAGCAGCGCGGACAAGGGGCACACTGAAGCTTTCTTT.

V is TRBV6-1 and J is TRBJ1-5; D gene uncertain. V dropped 6 bases and J dropped 4 bases, with 10 bases sitting between them. CDR1 is MNHNS, CDR2 SASEGT, per germline. The CDR3 loop spans 13 amino acids. The CDR3: CASRDYLNQPQHF. The CDR3 coding sequence is TGTGCCAGCAGGGACTACCTTAATCAGCCCCAGCATTTT.

CDR3 sequence (DNA): TGTGCCAGCAGCTTAGTCGGGGGAACTAATGAAAAACTGTTTTTT. Residues: CASSLVGGTNEKLFF. The genes are TRBV7-2 and TRBJ1-4, with a possible D match to TRBD1 (5 bases). The V and J ends lost 1 base and 1 base respectively, with 7 bases between them. Germline V CDR1 and CDR2: SGHTA, FQGNSA. The CDR3 contains 15 residues.

V usage is TRBV28 and J usage is TRBJ1-5; D possibly corresponds to TRBD1 (5 bases). The ends were cut back, 8 bases at V and 1 base at J, with 12 bases in the middle. The germline CDR1 and CDR2 sequences are MDHEN and SYDVKM. The CDR3 sequence is 14 residues long. CDR3 protein: CASARVWSNQPQHF. The CDR3 nucleotides are TGTGCCAGCGCCAGGGTTTGGAGCAATCAGCCCCAGCATTTT.

The V call is TRBV5-1, the J call TRBJ1-1; TRBD1 matches at 9 bases. The CDR3 has 15 residues. The V and J ends lost 3 bases and 5 bases, in that order; junction bases with no gene match: 8. Germline CDR1 reads SGHRS; CDR2 reads YFSETQ. Here the CDR3 reads CASSSGTGWGTEAFF. CDR3 DNA sequence: TGCGCCAGCAGCTCAGGGACAGGGTGGGGGACTGAAGCTTTCTTT.

The chain carries TRBV4-1 and TRBJ2-3; D call uncertain. Germline V gene sequence: CDR1 MGHRA, CDR2 YSYEKL. Trimming removed 5 bases at V and 6 bases at J, with 21 bases between. The CDR3 is made up of 16 amino acids. Here the CDR3 DNA reads TGCGCCAGCAGCTTCCAAGGCGGTTTTAAGAGGGATACGCAGTATTTT. Encoded protein: CASSFQGGFKRDTQYF.

V is TRBV7-9 and J is TRBJ1-1; TRBD1 aligns across 8 bases. The CDR3 is 15 residues long. Germline V CDR1 and CDR2: SEHNR, FQNEAQ (reference sequence). Losses at the gene ends were 5 bases for V and 0 bases for J; bases not matched to a gene: 5. CDR3 protein: CASSHQTGVNTEAFF. CDR3 sequence (DNA): TGTGCCAGCAGCCATCAGACAGGGGTGAACACTGAAGCTTTCTTT. The full variable domain, rest sourced from reference TRBV7-9 and TRBJ1-1, is DTGVSQNPRHKITKRGQNVTFRCDPISEHNRLYWYRQTLGQGPEFLTYFQNEAQLEKSRLLSDRFSAERPKGSFSTLEIQRTEQGDSAMYLCASSHQTGVNTEAFFGQGTRLTVV.

V usage is TRBV4-1 and J usage is TRBJ2-3, with 9 bases matching TRBD2. This CDR3 has 18 amino acids. J was trimmed by 5 bases and V by 4 bases; bases with no gene match: 16. Germline CDR1 is MGHRA and CDR2 is YSYEKL. CDR3 in DNA: TGCGCCAGCAGCCCCCCGGGTGGTAGCGGGAGTGGGGGAGATACGCAGTATTTT. This gives the protein CASSPPGGSGSGGDTQYF.

The V and J genes are TRBV6-1 and TRBJ1-5; weak D call: TRBD1 (6 bases). There are 14 residues in the CDR3. V lost 5 bases and J 9 bases, leaving 17 bases between the germline ends. From germline, CDR1 is MNHNS and CDR2 SASEGT. The CDR3 DNA reads TGTGCCAGCAGTCCAAGAGGGGGGCGCCGGCCCCAGCATTTT. Translated: CASSPRGGRRPQHF.

The chain joins TRBV30 to TRBJ2-7; perhaps D is TRBD1 or TRBD2 (7 bases each). From germline, CDR1 is GTSNPN and CDR2 SVGIG (reference sequence). The ends were cut back, 2 bases at V and 2 bases at J, with 16 bases in the middle. The CDR3 extends over 15 amino acids. CDR3 coding DNA: TGTGCCTGGAGTCCTCAGGGGGGAGGGCCCTACGAGCAGTACTTC. This encodes CAWSPQGGGPYEQYF.

This rearrangement joins TRBV18 to TRBJ2-2, with a weak D call TRBD2 (6 bases). The ends were cut back, 1 base at V and 3 bases at J, with 15 bases in the middle. The CDR3 has 17 residues. Germline loops: CDR1 KGHSH, CDR2 LQKENI. The CDR3 DNA is TGTGCCAGCTCACCACTGGAGGGGCGCTTGGACACCGGGGAGCTGTTTTTT. Residues: CASSPLEGRLDTGELFF.

CDR3 in DNA: TGTGCCAGCAGTTTATCGGCCGGGACGGGTGATGGCTACACCTTC. Protein product: CASSLSAGTGDGYTF. This rearrangement joins TRBV27 to TRBJ1-2; tentatively, D is TRBD1 (5 bases). V was pared by 0 bases and J by 6 bases, with 14 bases between. Germline V CDR1 and CDR2: MNHEY, SMNVEV (reference sequence). This CDR3 contains 15 residues.

V is TRBV6-5 and J is TRBJ1-2; D is unresolved. The V end lost 0 bases, the J end lost 3 bases, and 14 bases lay between the germline ends. The CDR3 consists of 16 residues. Germline V gene lookup returns CDR1 MNHEY and CDR2 SVGAGI. CDR3 DNA sequence: TGTGCCAGCAGTTACTCCCTTGCTCCCGGGGACTATGGCTACACCTTC. It is translated as CASSYSLAPGDYGYTF.

The rearrangement links TRBV7-9 to TRBJ2-5, with 9 bases identical to TRBD1. The CDR3 runs 16 residues. V lost 5 bases to trimming and J lost 1 base; unmatched junction nucleotides: 8. In germline, CDR1 is SEHNR, CDR2 FQNEAQ (reference sequence). The CDR3 nucleotides are TGTGCCAGCAGCCCGCGACAGGGGGATGTCCAAGAGACCCAGTACTTC. This codes for CASSPRQGDVQETQYF. The full variable domain, in which reference TRBV7-9 and TRBJ2-5 provide the parts outside the CDR3, is DTGVSQNPRHKITKRGQNVTFRCDPISEHNRLYWYRQTLGQGPEFLTYFQNEAQLEKSRLLSDRFSAERPKGSFSTLEIQRTEQGDSAMYLCASSPRQGDVQETQYFGPGTRLLVL.

This chain joins TRBV9 and TRBJ2-1, with 10 bases matching TRBD2. Germline lookup yields CDR1 SGDLS and CDR2 YYNGEE. The CDR3 runs 14 residues. With 4 bases clipped from V and 5 bases from J, the junction kept 3 bases outside the gene matches. The DNA for the CDR3 is TGTGCCAGCAGCCCTAGCGGGAGCAACAATGAGCAGTTCTTC. It is translated as CASSPSGSNNEQFF.

This chain links TRBV11-1 with TRBJ1-1; D perhaps matches TRBD1 (6 bases). The length of the CDR3 is 14 residues. V was clipped by 5 bases and J by 1 base, with 11 bases between them. From germline, CDR1 is SGHAT and CDR2 FQDESV (reference sequence). Here the CDR3 reads CASSPTGWNTEAFF. As DNA, the CDR3 is TGTGCCAGCAGCCCGACAGGCTGGAACACTGAAGCTTTCTTT.

This chain joins TRBV10-3 and TRBJ2-7; weak D call: TRBD2 (6 bases). The V gene's germline CDR1 is ENHRY and CDR2 SYGVKD. Deletions cut 4 bases from V and 3 bases from J, with 28 bases between. The CDR3 has 19 amino acids. The CDR3 DNA sequence: TGTGCCATCAGTGCTCTTTCCTCCTCTGGGGGAGGCAGCAGCTACGAGCAGTACTTC. Translated, it gives CAISALSSSGGGSSYEQYF.

The gene calls are TRBV7-9 and TRBJ2-7; D might be TRBD2 (5 bases). Germline assignment: CDR1 SEHNR and CDR2 FQNEAQ (reference sequence). Trimming stripped 5 bases from V and 3 bases from J, with 20 bases between. CDR3 length: 16 residues. The CDR3: CASSLSSWGEDYEQYF. The CDR3 coding sequence is TGTGCCAGCAGCCTAAGCTCTTGGGGAGAGGACTACGAGCAGTACTTC. The full variable domain, completed using reference TRBV7-9 and TRBJ2-7, is DTGVSQNPRHKITKRGQNVTFRCDPISEHNRLYWYRQTLGQGPEFLTYFQNEAQLEKSRLLSDRFSAERPKGSFSTLEIQRTEQGDSAMYLCASSLSSWGEDYEQYFGPGTRLTVT.

This chain uses TRBV30 with TRBJ2-2, with D unclear. Germline values: CDR1 GTSNPN, CDR2 SVGIG (reference sequence). The CDR3 loop spans 13 amino acids. Trimming shortened V by 2 bases and J by 2 bases, and 6 bases separated the two germline ends. CDR3 in DNA: TGTGCCTGGAGTCATCATAACACCGGGGAGCTGTTTTTT. It encodes CAWSHHNTGELFF.

The V call is TRBV18, the J call TRBJ2-1; 8 nucleotides agree with TRBD2. This CDR3 is 15 amino acids long. In germline, CDR1 is KGHSH, CDR2 LQKENI. The V gene end was trimmed by 3 bases and the J gene end by 7 bases; junction bases not matched to a gene: 8. The CDR3 region is CASSPSGTRPNEQFF. The DNA for the CDR3 is TGTGCCAGCTCACCTTCCGGGACTAGGCCAAATGAGCAGTTCTTC.

This clone is a singleton in its sample. The V gene is TRBV27, the J gene TRBJ2-7; 8 bases match TRBD2. The J segment lost 4 bases and the V segment lost 4 bases, leaving 9 bases of the junction unmatched. This CDR3 contains 15 residues. Germline lookup yields CDR1 MNHEY and CDR2 SMNVEV (reference sequence). CDR3 in amino acids: CASSWGRAGAYEQYF. CDR3 nucleotide sequence: TGTGCCAGCAGTTGGGGGAGAGCGGGAGCATACGAGCAGTACTTC.

The gene calls are TRBV5-1 and TRBJ2-6; D may correspond to TRBD1 or TRBD2 (5 bases each). Trimming stripped 4 bases from V and 0 bases from J, with 11 bases between. Germline assignment: CDR1 SGHRS and CDR2 YFSETQ. The CDR3 spans 16 residues. The CDR3 DNA follows: TGCGCCAGCAGCATGGGACCGTCCTCTGGGGCCAACGTCCTGACTTTC. It yields the protein CASSMGPSSGANVLTF.

The chain joins TRBV2 to TRBJ2-1; D perhaps matches TRBD1 (5 bases). V was cut by 5 bases and J by 6 bases, with 8 bases left in between. The CDR3 totals 12 residues. Germline-derived CDR1 and CDR2 are SNHLY and FYNNEI. The CDR3 spells CASSSDINEQFF. As DNA, the CDR3 is TGTGCCAGCAGTTCGGACATCAATGAGCAGTTCTTC.

This clone turned up a few times. The chain recombines TRBV30 with TRBJ1-1; D is unresolved. V lost 1 base and J lost 0, with 6 bases in between. CDR1 is GTSNPN and CDR2 is SVGIG in the germline V gene (reference sequence). The CDR3 is made up of 13 amino acids. The CDR3 spells CAWSDSLNTEAFF. DNA of the CDR3: TGTGCCTGGAGTGACAGCTTGAACACTGAAGCTTTCTTT.